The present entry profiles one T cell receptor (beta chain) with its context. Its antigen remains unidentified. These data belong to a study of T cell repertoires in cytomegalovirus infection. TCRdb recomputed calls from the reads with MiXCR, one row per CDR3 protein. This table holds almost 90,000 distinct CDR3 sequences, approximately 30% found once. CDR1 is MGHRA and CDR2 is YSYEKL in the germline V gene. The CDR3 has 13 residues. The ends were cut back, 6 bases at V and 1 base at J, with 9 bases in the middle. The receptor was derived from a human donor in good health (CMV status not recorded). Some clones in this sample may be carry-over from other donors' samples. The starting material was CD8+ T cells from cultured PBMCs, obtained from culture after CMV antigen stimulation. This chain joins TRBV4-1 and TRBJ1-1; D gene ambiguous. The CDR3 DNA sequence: TGCGCCAGCAGGCCGATGGGGAACACTGAAGCTTTCTTT. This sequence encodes CASRPMGNTEAFF.